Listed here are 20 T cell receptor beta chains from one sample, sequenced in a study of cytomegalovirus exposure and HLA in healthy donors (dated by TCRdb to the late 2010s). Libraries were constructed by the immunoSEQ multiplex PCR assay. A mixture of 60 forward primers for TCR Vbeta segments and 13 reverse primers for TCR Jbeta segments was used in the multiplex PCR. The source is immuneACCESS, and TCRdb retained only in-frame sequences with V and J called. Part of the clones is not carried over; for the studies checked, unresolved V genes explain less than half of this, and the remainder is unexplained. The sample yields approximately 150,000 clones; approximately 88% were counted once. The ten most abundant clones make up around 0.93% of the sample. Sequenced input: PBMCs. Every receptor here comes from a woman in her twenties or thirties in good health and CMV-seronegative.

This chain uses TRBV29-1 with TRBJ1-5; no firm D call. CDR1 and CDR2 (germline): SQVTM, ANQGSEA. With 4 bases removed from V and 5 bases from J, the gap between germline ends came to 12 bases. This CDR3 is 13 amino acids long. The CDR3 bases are TGCAGCGTTGCTCGAGAGCGCTATCAGCCCCAGCATTTT. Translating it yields CSVARERYQPQHF.

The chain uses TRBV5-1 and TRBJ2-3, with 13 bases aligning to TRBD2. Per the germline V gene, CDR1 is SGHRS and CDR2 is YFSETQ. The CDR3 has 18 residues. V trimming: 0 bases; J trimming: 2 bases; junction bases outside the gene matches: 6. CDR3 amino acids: CASSLVPTSGGATDTQYF. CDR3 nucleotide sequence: TGCGCCAGCAGCTTGGTGCCAACTAGCGGGGGGGCCACAGATACGCAGTATTTT.

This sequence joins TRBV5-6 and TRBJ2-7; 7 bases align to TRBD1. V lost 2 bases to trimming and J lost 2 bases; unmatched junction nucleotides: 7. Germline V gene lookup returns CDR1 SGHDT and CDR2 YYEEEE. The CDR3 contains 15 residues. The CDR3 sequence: CASSFRGSGTYEQYF. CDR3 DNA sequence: TGTGCCAGCAGCTTCAGGGGGAGTGGGACCTACGAGCAGTACTTC.

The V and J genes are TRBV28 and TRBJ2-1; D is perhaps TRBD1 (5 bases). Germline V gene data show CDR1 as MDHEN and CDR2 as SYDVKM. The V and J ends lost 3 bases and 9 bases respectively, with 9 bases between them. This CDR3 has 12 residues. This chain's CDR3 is CASSLVGREQFF. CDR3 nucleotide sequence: TGTGCCAGCAGTTTGGTGGGGCGTGAGCAGTTCTTC.

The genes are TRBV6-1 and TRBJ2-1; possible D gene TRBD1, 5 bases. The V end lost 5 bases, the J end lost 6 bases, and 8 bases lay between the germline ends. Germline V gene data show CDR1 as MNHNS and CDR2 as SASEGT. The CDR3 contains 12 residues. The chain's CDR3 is CASSLTGNEQFF. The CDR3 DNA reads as TGTGCCAGCAGTCTAACAGGCAATGAGCAGTTCTTC.

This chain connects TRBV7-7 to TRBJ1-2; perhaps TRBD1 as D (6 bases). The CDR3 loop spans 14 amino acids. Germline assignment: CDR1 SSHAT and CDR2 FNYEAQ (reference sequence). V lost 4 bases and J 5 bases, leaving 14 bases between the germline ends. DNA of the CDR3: TGTGCCAGCAGCTCGCGGGGGCTTAGGTATGGCTACACCTTC. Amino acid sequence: CASSSRGLRYGYTF.

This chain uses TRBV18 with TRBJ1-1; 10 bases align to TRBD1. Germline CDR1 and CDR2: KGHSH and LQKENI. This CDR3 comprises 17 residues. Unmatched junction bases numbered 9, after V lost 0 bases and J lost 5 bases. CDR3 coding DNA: TGTGCCAGCTCACCACCGCTCCCGGGACAGGGGAGGACTGAAGCTTTCTTT. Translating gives CASSPPLPGQGRTEAFF.

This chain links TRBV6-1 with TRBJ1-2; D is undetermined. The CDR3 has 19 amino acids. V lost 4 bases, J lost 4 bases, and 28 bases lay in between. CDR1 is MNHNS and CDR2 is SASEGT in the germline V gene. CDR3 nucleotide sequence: TGTGCCAGCAGTGTCGGGATCATCAAGCGAAAAGCTTACCCCTATGGCTACACCTTC. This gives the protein CASSVGIIKRKAYPYGYTF.

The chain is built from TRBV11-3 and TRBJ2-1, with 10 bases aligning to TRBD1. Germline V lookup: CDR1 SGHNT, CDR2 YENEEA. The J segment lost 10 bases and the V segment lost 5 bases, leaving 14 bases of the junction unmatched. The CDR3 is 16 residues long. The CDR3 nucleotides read TGTGCCAGCAGCGCACCGGGACAGGGGAGCCTTGGGGAGCAGTTCTTC. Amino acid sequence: CASSAPGQGSLGEQFF.

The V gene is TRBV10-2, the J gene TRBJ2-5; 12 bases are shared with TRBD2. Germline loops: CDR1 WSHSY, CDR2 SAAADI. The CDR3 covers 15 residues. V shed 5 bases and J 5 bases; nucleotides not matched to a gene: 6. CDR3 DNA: TGCGCCAGCAGTTCCTCTAGCGGGAGGGGTGAGACCCAGTACTTC. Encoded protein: CASSSSSGRGETQYF.

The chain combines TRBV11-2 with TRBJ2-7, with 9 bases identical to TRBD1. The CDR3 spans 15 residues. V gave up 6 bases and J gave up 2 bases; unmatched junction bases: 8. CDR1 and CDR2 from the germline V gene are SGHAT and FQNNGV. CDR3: CASSTGTGNTYEQYF. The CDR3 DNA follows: TGTGCCAGCAGTACCGGGACAGGGAATACCTACGAGCAGTACTTC. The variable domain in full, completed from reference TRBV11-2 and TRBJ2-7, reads EAGVAQSPRYKIIEKRQSVAFWCNPISGHATLYWYQQILGQGPKLLIQFQNNGVVDDSQLPKDRFSAERLKGVDSTLKIQPAKLEDSAVYLCASSTGTGNTYEQYFGPGTRLTVT.

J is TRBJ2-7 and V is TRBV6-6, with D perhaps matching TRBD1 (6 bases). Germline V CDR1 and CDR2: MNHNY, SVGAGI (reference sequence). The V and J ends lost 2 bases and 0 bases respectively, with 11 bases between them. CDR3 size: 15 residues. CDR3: CASSYQGQSSYEQYF. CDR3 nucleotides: TGTGCCAGCAGTTACCAGGGGCAAAGCTCCTACGAGCAGTACTTC.

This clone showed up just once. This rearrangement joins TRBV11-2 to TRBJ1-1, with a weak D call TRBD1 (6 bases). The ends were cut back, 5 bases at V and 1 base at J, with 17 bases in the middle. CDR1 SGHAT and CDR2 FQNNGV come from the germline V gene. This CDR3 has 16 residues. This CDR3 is CASSPKKGQPNTEAFF. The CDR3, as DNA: TGTGCCAGCAGCCCAAAGAAAGGACAGCCGAACACTGAAGCTTTCTTT.

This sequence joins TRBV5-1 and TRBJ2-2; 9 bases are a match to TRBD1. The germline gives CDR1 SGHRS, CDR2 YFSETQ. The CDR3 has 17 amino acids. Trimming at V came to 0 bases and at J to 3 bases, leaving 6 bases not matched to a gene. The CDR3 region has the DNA TGCGCCAGCAGCTTGGGGATGCGACAGGGGGACACCGGGGAGCTGTTTTTT. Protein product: CASSLGMRQGDTGELFF.

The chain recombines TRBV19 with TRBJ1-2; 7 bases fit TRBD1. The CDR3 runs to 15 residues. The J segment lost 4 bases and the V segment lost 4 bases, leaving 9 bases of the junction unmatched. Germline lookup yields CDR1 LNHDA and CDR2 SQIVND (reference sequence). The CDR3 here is CASSTSGGRGYGYTF. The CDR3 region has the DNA TGTGCCAGTAGTACTTCAGGGGGGCGAGGCTATGGCTACACCTTC.

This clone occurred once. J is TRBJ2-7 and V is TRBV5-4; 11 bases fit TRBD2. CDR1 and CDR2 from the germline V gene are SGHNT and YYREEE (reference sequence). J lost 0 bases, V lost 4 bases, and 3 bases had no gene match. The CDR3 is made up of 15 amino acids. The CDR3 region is CASSGGLAGSYEQYF. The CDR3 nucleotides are TGTGCCAGCAGCGGAGGACTAGCGGGCTCCTACGAGCAGTACTTC. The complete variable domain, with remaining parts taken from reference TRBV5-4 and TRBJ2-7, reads ETGVTQSPTHLIKTRGQQVTLRCSSQSGHNTVSWYQQALGQGPQFIFQYYREEENGRGNFPPRFSGLQFPNYSSELNVNALELDDSALYLCASSGGLAGSYEQYFGPGTRLTVT.

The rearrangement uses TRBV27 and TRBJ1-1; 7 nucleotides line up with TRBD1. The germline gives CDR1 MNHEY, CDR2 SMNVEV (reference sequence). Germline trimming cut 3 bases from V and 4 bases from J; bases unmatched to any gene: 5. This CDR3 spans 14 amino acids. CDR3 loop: CASSFLSGGTEAFF. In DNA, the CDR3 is TGTGCCAGCAGTTTCCTTTCAGGGGGCACTGAAGCTTTCTTT.

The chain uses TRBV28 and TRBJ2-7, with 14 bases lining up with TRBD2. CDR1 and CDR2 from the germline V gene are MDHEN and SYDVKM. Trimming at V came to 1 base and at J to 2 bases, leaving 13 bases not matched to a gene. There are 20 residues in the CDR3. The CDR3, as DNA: TGTGCCAGCAGTTTATTGAGACTAGCGGGAGGGCCTCAAGATCCCTACGAGCAGTACTTC. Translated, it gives CASSLLRLAGGPQDPYEQYF. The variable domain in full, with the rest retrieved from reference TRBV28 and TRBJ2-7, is DVKVTQSSRYLVKRTGEKVFLECVQDMDHENMFWYRQDPGLGLRLIYFSYDVKMKEKGDIPEGYSVSREKKERFSLILESASTNQTSMYLCASSLLRLAGGPQDPYEQYFGPGTRLTVT.

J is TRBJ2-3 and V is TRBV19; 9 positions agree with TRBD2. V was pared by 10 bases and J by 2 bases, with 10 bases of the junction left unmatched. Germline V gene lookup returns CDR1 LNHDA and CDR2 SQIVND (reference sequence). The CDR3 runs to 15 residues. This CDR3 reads CATTYSGSLTDTQYF. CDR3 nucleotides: TGTGCCACCACCTATAGCGGGAGCCTCACAGATACGCAGTATTTT.

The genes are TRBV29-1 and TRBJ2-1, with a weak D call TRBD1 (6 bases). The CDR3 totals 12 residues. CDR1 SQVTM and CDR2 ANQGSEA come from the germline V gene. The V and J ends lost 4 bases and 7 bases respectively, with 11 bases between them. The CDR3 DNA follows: TGCAGCGTTGCACAGGGTAGAAATGAGCAGTTCTTC. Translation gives CSVAQGRNEQFF.